This T cell receptor (beta chain) was sequenced during a study of OX40 agonist ivuxolimab in advanced cancers. Generated by immunoSEQ multiplex PCR, the TCRdb table keeps only in-frame clones and is missing some. Of more than 45,000 clones in the sample, 65% to 85% were seen once. This clone was picked up a small number of times. Its target is unknown. The study, taken as a whole, reports: CD4+ and CD8+ blood T cells expanded clonally by week 6 at 0.1 to 3.0 mg/kg.

V was clipped by 7 bases and J by 7 bases, with 16 bases between them. Germline V gene data show CDR1 as SQVTM and CDR2 as ANQGSEA. There are 12 residues in the CDR3. Sample: CD4+ or CD8+ T cells sorted from blood, taken in a trial of the OX40 agonist ivuxolimab. The rearrangement joins TRBV29-1 to TRBJ1-1; D remains unclear. The TCR sequence derives from an adult with an advanced solid tumor such as melanoma, head and neck, liver or kidney cancer. The CDR3 loop reads CSAATSPVEAFF. For the CDR3, the DNA is TGCAGCGCCGCGACATCCCCCGTTGAAGCTTTCTTT.